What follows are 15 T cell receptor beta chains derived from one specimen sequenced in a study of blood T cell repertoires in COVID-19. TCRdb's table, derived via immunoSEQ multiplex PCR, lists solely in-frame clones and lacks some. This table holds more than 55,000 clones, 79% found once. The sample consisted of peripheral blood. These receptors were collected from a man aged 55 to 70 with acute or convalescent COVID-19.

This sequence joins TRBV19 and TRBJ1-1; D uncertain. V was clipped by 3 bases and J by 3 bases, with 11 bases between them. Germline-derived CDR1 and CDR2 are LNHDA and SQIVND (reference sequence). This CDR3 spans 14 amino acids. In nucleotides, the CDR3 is TGTGCCAGTAGTATGGTACAGCCTTACACTGAAGCTTTCTTT. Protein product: CASSMVQPYTEAFF.

The CDR3 nucleotides are TGCGCCAGCAGCTCCACAGGGTCGGAGACCCAGTACTTC. Residues: CASSSTGSETQYF. This chain joins TRBV5-1 and TRBJ2-5, with a weak D call TRBD1 (6 bases). This CDR3 contains 13 residues. Germline V gene lookup returns CDR1 SGHRS and CDR2 YFSETQ. V was trimmed by 3 bases and J by 5 bases, leaving 11 bases between them.

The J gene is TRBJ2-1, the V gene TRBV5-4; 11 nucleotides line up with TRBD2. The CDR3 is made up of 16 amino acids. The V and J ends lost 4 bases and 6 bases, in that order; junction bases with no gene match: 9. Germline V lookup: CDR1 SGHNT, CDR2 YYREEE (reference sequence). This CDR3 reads CASSPGGTSGVNEQFF. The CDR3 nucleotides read TGTGCCAGCAGCCCGGGGGGGACTAGCGGCGTCAATGAGCAGTTCTTC.

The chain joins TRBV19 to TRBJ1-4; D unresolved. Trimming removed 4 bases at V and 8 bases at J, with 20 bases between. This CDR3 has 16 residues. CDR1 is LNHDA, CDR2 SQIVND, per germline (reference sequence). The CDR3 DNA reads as TGTGCCAGTAGTAGATTCACGGACTTTTCGCAAGAAAAACTGTTTTTT. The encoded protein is CASSRFTDFSQEKLFF.

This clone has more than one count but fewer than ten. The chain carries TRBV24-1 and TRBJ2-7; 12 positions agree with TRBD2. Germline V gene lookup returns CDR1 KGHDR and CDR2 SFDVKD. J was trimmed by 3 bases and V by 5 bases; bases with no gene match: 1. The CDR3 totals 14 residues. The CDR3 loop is CATSGTSGDYEQYF. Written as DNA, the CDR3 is TGTGCCACCAGTGGGACTAGCGGGGACTACGAGCAGTACTTC.

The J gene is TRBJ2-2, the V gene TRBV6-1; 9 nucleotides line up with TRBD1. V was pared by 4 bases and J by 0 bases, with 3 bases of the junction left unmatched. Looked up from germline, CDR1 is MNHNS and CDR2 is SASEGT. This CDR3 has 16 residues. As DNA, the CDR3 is TGTGCCAGCAGTGTGCGGGACAGGGCGAACACCGGGGAGCTGTTTTTT. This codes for CASSVRDRANTGELFF.

Here the CDR3 DNA reads TGCGCCAGCAGCCTACGGGTCCACAACATAGGTTCACCCCTCCACTTT. It is translated as CASSLRVHNIGSPLHF. The V call is TRBV4-1, the J call TRBJ1-6; unclear D gene. Trimming removed 4 bases at V and 9 bases at J, with 19 bases between. The CDR3 has 16 amino acids. The germline V gene encodes CDR1 MGHRA and CDR2 YSYEKL.

This chain's CDR3 is CASSIPATAEAFF. DNA of the CDR3: TGTGCCAGTAGTATCCCCGCTACCGCGGAAGCTTTCTTT. The chain has TRBV19 and TRBJ1-1; D unclear. The CDR3 contains 13 residues. Germline V gene sequence: CDR1 LNHDA, CDR2 SQIVND (reference sequence). V lost 3 bases to trimming and J lost 8 bases, with 13 bases between them.

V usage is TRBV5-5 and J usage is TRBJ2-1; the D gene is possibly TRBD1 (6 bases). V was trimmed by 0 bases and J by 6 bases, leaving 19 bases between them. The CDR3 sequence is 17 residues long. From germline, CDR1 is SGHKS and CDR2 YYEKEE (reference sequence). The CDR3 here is CASSLDRVFNLGNEQFF. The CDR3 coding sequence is TGTGCCAGCAGCTTGGACAGGGTGTTTAATCTGGGCAATGAGCAGTTCTTC. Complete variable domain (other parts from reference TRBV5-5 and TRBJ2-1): DAGVTQSPTHLIKTRGQQVTLRCSPISGHKSVSWYQQVLGQGPQFIFQYYEKEERGRGNFPDRFSARQFPNYSSELNVNALLLGDSALYLCASSLDRVFNLGNEQFFGPGTRLTVL.

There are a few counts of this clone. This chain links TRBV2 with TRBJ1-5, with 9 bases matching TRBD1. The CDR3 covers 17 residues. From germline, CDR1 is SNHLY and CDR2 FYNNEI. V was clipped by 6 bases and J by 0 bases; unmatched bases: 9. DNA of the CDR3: TGTGCCAGCAGACGGACAGGGGATACCTATAGCAATCAGCCCCAGCATTTT. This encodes CASRRTGDTYSNQPQHF.

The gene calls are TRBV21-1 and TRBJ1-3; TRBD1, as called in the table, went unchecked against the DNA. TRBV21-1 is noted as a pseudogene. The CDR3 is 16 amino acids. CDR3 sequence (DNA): TGTGCCAGCAGCAAACGAGGACAAAGCTCTGGAAACACCATATATTTT. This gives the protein CASSKRGQSSGNTIYF.

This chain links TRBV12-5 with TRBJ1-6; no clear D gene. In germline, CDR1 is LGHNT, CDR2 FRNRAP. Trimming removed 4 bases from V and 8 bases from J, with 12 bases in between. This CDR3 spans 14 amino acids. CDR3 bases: TGTGCTAGTGGTTCGACACCCTCGGATTCACCCCTCCACTTT. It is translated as CASGSTPSDSPLHF.

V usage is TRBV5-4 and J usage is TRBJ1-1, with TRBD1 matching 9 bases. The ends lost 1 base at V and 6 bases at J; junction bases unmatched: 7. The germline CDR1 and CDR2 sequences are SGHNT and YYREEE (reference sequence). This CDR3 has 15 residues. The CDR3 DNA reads TGTGCCAGCAGCTTGACCGGGACAGGGAAACCTGAAGCTTTCTTT. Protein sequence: CASSLTGTGKPEAFF.

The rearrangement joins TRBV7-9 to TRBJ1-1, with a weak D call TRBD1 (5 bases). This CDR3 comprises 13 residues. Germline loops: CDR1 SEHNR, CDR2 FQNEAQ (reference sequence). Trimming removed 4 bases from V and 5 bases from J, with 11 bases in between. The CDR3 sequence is CASSSWGYTEAFF. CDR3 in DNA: TGTGCCAGCAGCTCTTGGGGCTATACTGAAGCTTTCTTT.

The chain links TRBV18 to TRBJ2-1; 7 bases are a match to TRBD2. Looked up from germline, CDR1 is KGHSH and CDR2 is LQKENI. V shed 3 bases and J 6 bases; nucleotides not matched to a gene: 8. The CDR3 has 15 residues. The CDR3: CASSPGGGGTNEQFF. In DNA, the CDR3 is TGTGCCAGCTCACCCGGTGGCGGGGGAACCAATGAGCAGTTCTTC.